One and the same sample provided the 8 T cell receptor beta chains below, sequenced in a study of T-cell memory formation after mild COVID-19. One entry per CDR3 protein, called by TCRdb with MiXCR from the 5' RACE reads. The data hold about 130,000 distinct CDR3 sequences, with 5% to 6.5% observed a single time. The sample comprised PBMCs or a T cell subset sorted from them (not recorded which). These receptors were obtained from an adult woman who had mild COVID-19 (a few samples of this study predate the infection). Cell type and time point are not known.

This clonotype was observed a few times. V and J are TRBV6-6 and TRBJ2-7; TRBD2 matches 8 bases. In germline, CDR1 is MNHNY, CDR2 SVGAGI (reference sequence). This CDR3 region has 17 residues. V shed 4 bases, J shed 0 bases, and the junction held 11 bases outside the gene matches. The CDR3 nucleotides are TGTGCCAGCAGTTCTGCCCGGGGGGGGACGAGCTCCTACGAGCAGTACTTC. This translates into CASSSARGGTSSYEQYF.

This clonotype has a handful of counts. The chain employs TRBV5-5 and TRBJ2-1; D remains unclear. The CDR3 sequence is 15 residues long. V was shortened by 1 base and J by 1 base, with 9 bases between the two germline ends. The germline gives CDR1 SGHKS, CDR2 YYEKEE (reference sequence). DNA of the CDR3: TGTGCCAGCAGCTTGTCTTGGGCGTCCTACAATGAGCAGTTCTTC. This codes for CASSLSWASYNEQFF.

The chain links TRBV7-6 to TRBJ2-5; D tentatively reads TRBD1 or TRBD2 (5 bases each). CDR3 size: 16 residues. The V end was cut by 6 bases, the J end by 2 bases, with 19 bases between. Germline CDR1 SGHVS, CDR2 FNYEAQ. The CDR3 region is CASSRGELPGQETQYF. The DNA of the CDR3 is TGTGCCAGCAGTCGAGGGGAACTACCGGGGCAAGAGACCCAGTACTTC.

V usage is TRBV19 and J usage is TRBJ1-3, with 9 positions matching TRBD1. In germline, CDR1 is LNHDA, CDR2 SQIVND (reference sequence). V shed 5 bases and J 2 bases; nucleotides not matched to a gene: 4. CDR3 size: 15 residues. CDR3 sequence: CASSPDRGAGNTIYF. CDR3 bases: TGTGCCAGTAGTCCCGACAGGGGGGCTGGAAACACCATATATTTT.

This clonotype came up a few times. This chain links TRBV3-1 with TRBJ2-5; possible D gene TRBD1, 6 bases. Trimming pared 6 bases from V and 2 bases from J, leaving 16 bases between. The CDR3 contains 15 residues. Germline-derived CDR1 and CDR2 are LGHDT and YNNKEL (reference sequence). The CDR3 DNA follows: TGTGCCAGCAGTCCAGACAGGTTGAGGCAAGAGACCCAGTACTTC. It translates to CASSPDRLRQETQYF.

This clonotype was seen only a few times. CDR3 nucleotides: TGCAGCGTAAGAGGAGCACAGGCGGTTGAGCCCCAGCATTTT. Encoded protein: CSVRGAQAVEPQHF. The chain couples TRBV29-1 to TRBJ1-5; TRBD1 might be the D (5 bases). The CDR3 has 14 amino acids. Germline-derived CDR1 and CDR2 are SQVTM and ANQGSEA. V was trimmed by 6 bases and J by 8 bases, leaving 20 bases between them.

This clonotype was seen only a few times. V gene TRBV6-2 or TRBV6-3 combines with J gene TRBJ1-2; a weak D match, TRBD1 (5 bases). Looked up from germline, CDR1 is MNHEY and CDR2 is SVGEGT. The CDR3 consists of 13 residues. The V and J ends lost 6 bases and 5 bases respectively, with 13 bases between them. The CDR3 coding sequence is TGTGCCAGCAGGGACCCGCGACAGTATGGCTACACCTTC. Translated, it gives CASRDPRQYGYTF.

This clonotype was detected a few times. The chain employs TRBV7-2 and TRBJ2-3; TRBD1 agrees at 7 bases. Germline CDR1 is SGHTA and CDR2 is FQGNSA. Trimming took 4 bases from V and 2 from J; bases not matched to a gene: 9. This CDR3 is built from 16 residues. The CDR3 nucleotides are TGTGCCAGCAGCTATAGGGGGCCGGGCATCACAGATACGCAGTATTTT. It codes for CASSYRGPGITDTQYF.